The 32 T cell receptor beta chains in this list originate from one sample, sequenced in a study of regulatory T cells in long-lasting Graves disease. Libraries of TCR beta came from iRepertoire HTBI primers plus Arm-PCR of CDR3 regions. TCRdb re-called the multiplex PCR reads through MiXCR, storing one row per CDR3 protein. The table has 550,000 to 600,000 distinct CDR3 sequences, 15% to 20% seen once. Time point described: newly diagnosed GD, antithyroid drugs for less than 3 months. From RNA extracted from PBMCs, the TCR library was made. A further study also used this sample, focusing on T cells in Graves' hyperthyroidism and ophthalmopathy.

The specimen was peripheral blood mononuclear cells (PBMCs), collected at new diagnosis, from a patient treated with antithyroid drugs. The receptors originated from a man younger than 35 with Graves disease.

This clonotype has at least ten counts. This rearrangement joins TRBV6-5 to TRBJ1-1, with D perhaps TRBD1 (6 bases). The V gene's germline CDR1 is MNHEY and CDR2 SVGAGI. The CDR3 runs to 14 residues. Trimming pared 2 bases from V and 0 bases from J, leaving 7 bases between. This CDR3 is CASSYGGMNTEAFF. The DNA for the CDR3 is TGTGCCAGCAGTTACGGGGGCATGAACACTGAAGCTTTCTTT.

This clonotype has a handful of counts. This chain joins TRBV6-4 and TRBJ2-2, with 7 bases fitting TRBD2. The V and J ends lost 4 bases and 3 bases, in that order; junction bases with no gene match: 17. Germline lookup yields CDR1 MRHNA and CDR2 SNTAGT. The CDR3 totals 19 residues. CDR3 loop: CASSAFAGASYTDTGELFF. CDR3 nucleotide sequence: TGTGCCAGCAGTGCATTTGCGGGAGCCTCTTACACGGACACCGGGGAGCTGTTTTTT.

This clonotype was counted between two and nine times. The chain uses TRBV18 and TRBJ2-3; 14 nucleotides agree with TRBD2. Losses at the gene ends were 5 bases for V and 4 bases for J; bases not matched to a gene: 5. Germline CDR1 KGHSH, CDR2 LQKENI. The CDR3 spans 16 residues. CDR3 nucleotides: TGTGCCAGCTCATTGGGACTAGCGGGAGCGGCAGATACGCAGTATTTT. Amino acids: CASSLGLAGAADTQYF.

In regard to this clonotype: No conserved phenylalanine or tryptophan is present at the end of the CDR3, so a read error is the likely explanation. The rearrangement joins TRBV20-1 to TRBJ2-5; possibly TRBD2 for D (6 bases). The V gene's germline CDR1 is DFQATT and CDR2 SNEGSKA (reference sequence). CDR3 length: 12 amino acids. V lost 4 bases and J 4 bases, leaving 10 bases between the germline ends. DNA for the CDR3: TGCAGTGCTACTACACTAGCAGAGACCCAGTACATC. Translated, it gives CSATTLAETQYI.

This clonotype was recorded many times. The chain recombines TRBV7-3 with TRBJ2-3; 7 bases align to TRBD2. Germline V lookup: CDR1 SGHTA, CDR2 FQGTGA. The trim removed 8 bases at V and 2 bases at J, leaving 7 bases unmatched. CDR3 length: 14 amino acids. CDR3 bases: TGTGCCAGCGCTAGCGGATATACCACAGATACGCAGTATTTT. Its translation: CASASGYTTDTQYF.

The V and J genes are TRBV6-1 and TRBJ1-5; maybe TRBD1 (5 bases). V was trimmed by 3 bases and J by 3 bases, leaving 12 bases between them. This CDR3 contains 15 residues. The germline V gene encodes CDR1 MNHNS and CDR2 SASEGT. CDR3 residues: CASSDRDGYNQPQHF. DNA of the CDR3: TGTGCCAGCAGTGACCGGGACGGATACAATCAGCCCCAGCATTTT.

Comment on this clonotype: Likely a read error: the CDR3 ends without its conserved phenylalanine or tryptophan. V gene TRBV7-9 combines with J gene TRBJ2-3; no clear D. From germline, CDR1 is SEHNR and CDR2 FQNEAQ (reference sequence). V was trimmed by 3 bases and J by 4 bases, leaving 14 bases between them. The CDR3 length is 15 residues. CDR3 nucleotides: TGTGCCAGCAGCTTTAGAGGAGACCCCCCAGATACGCAGTATTTA. It encodes CASSFRGDPPDTQYL.

The chain joins TRBV6-2 or TRBV6-3 to TRBJ2-1, with 8 positions matching TRBD2. CDR1 is MNHEY, CDR2 SVGEGT, per germline. With 6 bases clipped from V and 9 bases from J, the junction kept 10 bases outside the gene matches. CDR3 length equals 14 residues. Here the CDR3 DNA reads TGTGCCAGCAGCCGGAGGGGACTAGTAGGTGAGCAGTTCTTC. Translation: CASSRRGLVGEQFF.

In this sample, this clonotype turned up a few times. The genes are TRBV28 and TRBJ1-3; D unresolved. The CDR3 has 14 amino acids. The V end lost 8 bases, the J end lost 2 bases, and 13 bases lay between the germline ends. The germline gives CDR1 MDHEN, CDR2 SYDVKM. CDR3 amino acids: CASWAGNAGNTIYF. The CDR3 DNA is TGTGCCAGCTGGGCGGGGAATGCTGGAAACACCATATATTTT. Looking up the rest from reference TRBV28 and TRBJ1-3 gives the full variable domain: DVKVTQSSRYLVKRTGEKVFLECVQDMDHENMFWYRQDPGLGLRLIYFSYDVKMKEKGDIPEGYSVSREKKERFSLILESASTNQTSMYLCASWAGNAGNTIYFGEGSWLTVV.

The table lists this clonotype with many counts. The V and J genes are TRBV28 and TRBJ2-1; 13 bases are shared with TRBD2. CDR1 and CDR2 from the germline V gene are MDHEN and SYDVKM. J was trimmed by 10 bases and V by 7 bases; bases with no gene match: 4. This CDR3 contains 13 residues. CDR3: CASKTSGRAEQFF. The CDR3 nucleotides read TGTGCCAGCAAAACTAGCGGGAGGGCCGAGCAGTTCTTC.

This clonotype was found many times. The chain recombines TRBV6-1 with TRBJ2-5, with D unresolved. CDR3 length: 12 amino acids. Germline loops: CDR1 MNHNS, CDR2 SASEGT. Deletions cut 6 bases from V and 0 bases from J, with 5 bases between. The CDR3 bases are TGTGCCAGCAGCCAGTACCAAGAGACCCAGTACTTC. Translating it yields CASSQYQETQYF.

There are many counts of this clonotype. The chain couples TRBV7-8 to TRBJ2-7; D tentatively fits TRBD1 or TRBD2 (5 bases each). Trimming removed 2 bases at V and 2 bases at J, with 13 bases between. The CDR3 spans 15 residues. Germline V gene data show CDR1 as SGHVS and CDR2 as FQNEAQ. CDR3 DNA sequence: TGTGCCAGCAGCTTATTCCGAGAGGGGACCTACGAGCAGTACTTC. Residues: CASSLFREGTYEQYF.

This clonotype showed up many times. The rearrangement joins TRBV27 to TRBJ2-3; 8 nucleotides agree with TRBD2. CDR3 size: 17 residues. The J segment lost 6 bases and the V segment lost 5 bases, leaving 16 bases of the junction unmatched. Per germline, CDR1 MNHEY and CDR2 SMNVEV (reference sequence). As DNA, the CDR3 is TGTGCCAGCAGTCTCATCCCCGCGAGGACTAGCATGGATACGCAGTATTTT. The encoded protein is CASSLIPARTSMDTQYF.

This clonotype was seen more than once but under ten times. The V and J genes are TRBV7-2 and TRBJ2-3; D is possibly TRBD1 (6 bases). Germline V gene sequence: CDR1 SGHTA, CDR2 FQGNSA. The CDR3 is 15 residues long. Trimming pared 5 bases from V and 1 base from J, leaving 13 bases between. The CDR3 reads CASSRWGLRTDTQYF. The CDR3 DNA reads TGTGCCAGCAGCCGCTGGGGGCTCCGCACAGATACGCAGTATTTT.

This clonotype was recorded many times. The chain is built from TRBV6-2 or TRBV6-3 and TRBJ2-5, with D possibly being TRBD2 (6 bases). The germline V and J ends were trimmed by 6 bases and 2 bases, with 19 bases remaining between them. The germline V gene encodes CDR1 MNHEY and CDR2 SVGEGT. The CDR3 sequence is 16 residues long. This CDR3 reads CASRLIYIGTQETQYF. CDR3 sequence (DNA): TGTGCCAGCAGACTAATCTACATCGGGACTCAAGAGACCCAGTACTTC.

This clonotype was seen ten or more times. The V and J genes are TRBV11-2 and TRBJ2-7; D might be TRBD1 (5 bases). CDR1 is SGHAT and CDR2 is FQNNGV in the germline V gene. CDR3 size: 14 residues. Trimming pared 3 bases from V and 5 bases from J, leaving 14 bases between. The CDR3 nucleotides are TGTGCCAGCAGCTTCTTAGGCAGGGTTCACGAGCAGTACTTC. Protein: CASSFLGRVHEQYF.

This sequence joins TRBV11-2 and TRBJ1-2, with a weak D call TRBD1 (5 bases). The length of the CDR3 is 14 residues. Germline V lookup: CDR1 SGHAT, CDR2 FQNNGV. V was trimmed by 5 bases and J by 3 bases, leaving 13 bases between them. The CDR3 nucleotides are TGTGCCAGCAGCCTGGCAGGGCCATACTATGGCTACACCTTC. It codes for CASSLAGPYYGYTF.

This clonotype has ten or more counts. The gene calls are TRBV2 and TRBJ2-3; the D is unclear. The CDR3 contains 10 residues. Germline V lookup: CDR1 SNHLY, CDR2 FYNNEI. The germline V and J ends were trimmed by 8 bases and 14 bases, with 14 bases remaining between them. CDR3 amino acids: CASSLAVWYF. The CDR3 nucleotides read TGTGCCAGCTCATTGGCAGTGTGGTATTTT. The whole variable domain, filled in from reference TRBV2 and TRBJ2-3, reads EPEVTQTPSHQVTQMGQEVILRCVPISNHLYFYWYRQILGQKVEFLVSFYNNEISEKSEIFDDQFSVERPDGSNFTLKIRSTKLEDSAMYFCASSLAVWYFGPGTRLTVL.

This clonotype was detected many times. The chain recombines TRBV20-1 with TRBJ2-1, with 15 positions matching TRBD2. Looked up from germline, CDR1 is DFQATT and CDR2 is SNEGSKA (reference sequence). The junction had 7 bases not matched to a gene; V was cut back by 0 bases and J by 7 bases. The CDR3 consists of 17 residues. The CDR3: CSARDMGLAGGSNEQFF. CDR3 in DNA: TGCAGTGCTAGAGATATGGGACTAGCGGGAGGTTCAAATGAGCAGTTCTTC.

This clonotype was recorded a few times. This CDR3 is CATSDSWTVQETQYF. The CDR3 DNA sequence: TGTGCCACCAGTGATTCCTGGACTGTACAAGAGACCCAGTACTTC. The chain carries TRBV24-1 and TRBJ2-5; perhaps TRBD2 as D (5 bases). Germline assignment: CDR1 KGHDR and CDR2 SFDVKD. This CDR3 comprises 15 residues. V was cut by 2 bases and J by 2 bases, with 11 bases left in between.

The rearrangement links TRBV29-1 to TRBJ2-5; no reliable D call. CDR1 is SQVTM and CDR2 is ANQGSEA in the germline V gene. V shed 0 bases and J shed 0 bases, with 5 bases lying between them. The CDR3 is 13 amino acids. In DNA, the CDR3 is TGCAGCGTTGAAGAGACCAACCAAGAGACCCAGTACTTC. Encoded protein: CSVEETNQETQYF.

A few counts support this clonotype. The rearrangement uses TRBV18 and TRBJ2-5; unclear D gene. Trimming stripped 3 bases from V and 8 bases from J, with 10 bases between. CDR3 length: 12 residues. Germline V gene lookup returns CDR1 KGHSH and CDR2 LQKENI. Here the CDR3 reads CASSPLGPTQYF. The CDR3 DNA sequence: TGTGCCAGCTCACCCCTTGGCCCAACCCAGTACTTC.

There are a few counts of this clonotype. The chain couples TRBV7-9 to TRBJ1-1; a weak D match, TRBD1 (6 bases). The CDR3 has 15 amino acids. The V end lost 2 bases, the J end lost 7 bases, and 17 bases lay between the germline ends. Germline-derived CDR1 and CDR2 are SEHNR and FQNEAQ (reference sequence). Here the CDR3 DNA reads TGTGCCAGCAGCTTAACCGGGACATCAGTAGGTGAAGCTTTCTTT. It translates to CASSLTGTSVGEAFF.

Many counts were recorded for this clonotype. The genes are TRBV12-3 or TRBV12-4 and TRBJ2-3; 10 positions agree with TRBD2. The CDR3 runs to 14 residues. This chain's CDR3 is CAALAGAFPDTQYF. The CDR3 DNA reads TGTGCAGCGCTAGCGGGAGCCTTCCCAGATACGCAGTATTTT.

In this sample, this clonotype turned up many times. The chain recombines TRBV7-8 with TRBJ2-3, with 10 nucleotides matching TRBD2. Germline assignment: CDR1 SGHVS and CDR2 FQNEAQ. The V segment lost 3 bases and the J segment 5 bases; nucleotides outside the gene matches: 8. The CDR3 covers 16 residues. CDR3 in DNA: TGTGCCAGCAGCTTGTACCTAGCGGGAGAGGTAGATACGCAGTATTTT. Translation gives CASSLYLAGEVDTQYF. The full variable domain, rest sourced from reference TRBV7-8 and TRBJ2-3, is GAGVSQSPRYKVAKRGQDVALRCDPISGHVSLFWYQQALGQGPEFLTYFQNEAQLDKSGLPSDRFFAERPEGSVSTLKIQRTQQEDSAVYLCASSLYLAGEVDTQYFGPGTRLTVL.

Many counts were recorded for this clonotype. The chain joins TRBV19 to TRBJ2-7; the D gene is possibly TRBD1 (5 bases). The CDR3 extends over 15 amino acids. Germline values: CDR1 LNHDA, CDR2 SQIVND (reference sequence). Trimming shortened V by 1 base and J by 1 base, and 11 bases separated the two germline ends. CDR3 sequence (DNA): TGTGCCAGTAGTATAGGCGACAGCGTTTCCTACGAGCAGTACTTC. Translating it yields CASSIGDSVSYEQYF. The whole variable domain, remainder taken from reference TRBV19 and TRBJ2-7, is DGGITQSPKYLFRKEGQNVTLSCEQNLNHDAMYWYRQDPGQGLRLIYYSQIVNDFQKGDIAEGYSVSREKKESFPLTVTSAQKNPTAFYLCASSIGDSVSYEQYFGPGTRLTVT.

The chain employs TRBV7-8 and TRBJ2-5; 7 positions match TRBD2. The CDR3 totals 17 residues. The trim removed 5 bases at V and 5 bases at J, leaving 17 bases unmatched. The germline V gene has CDR1 SGHVS and CDR2 FQNEAQ. CDR3 sequence (DNA): TGTGCCAGCAGCCCGCCGCCGGGGGGAATTCCATCGGAGACCCAGTACTTC. It codes for CASSPPPGGIPSETQYF.

This clonotype appeared many times. V and J are TRBV2 and TRBJ2-7; TRBD1 matches 8 bases. The germline gives CDR1 SNHLY, CDR2 FYNNEI. CDR3 length: 13 amino acids. After removal of 6 bases from V and 6 bases from J, the junction contained 7 bases not matched to a gene. Here the CDR3 DNA reads TGTGCCAGCAGGGACAGGGAATTAGGCGAGCAGTACTTC. As protein: CASRDRELGEQYF.

A word on this clonotype: The germline gene is not matched at one end of the junction; a read error may be the cause. V usage is TRBV7-2 and J usage is TRBJ2-4; possibly TRBD1 or TRBD2 for D (5 bases each). The CDR3 runs 17 residues. Germline CDR1 is SGHTA and CDR2 is FQGNSA. The CDR3: CASSWSGRNPSKNIQYF. CDR3 in DNA: TGTGCCAGCAGCTGGTCGGGACGGAATCCTTCCAAGAACATTCAGTACTTC.

The CDR3 loop is CASSVALEGPQHF. CDR3 coding DNA: TGTGCCAGCAGCGTAGCGCTCGAGGGGCCCCAGCATTTT. The V and J genes are TRBV9 and TRBJ1-5; D gene unclear. Germline lookup yields CDR1 SGDLS and CDR2 YYNGEE. CDR3 length: 13 amino acids. V lost 0 bases to trimming and J lost 9 bases, with 10 bases between them.

This clonotype was recorded a few times. J is TRBJ2-5 and V is TRBV2; D may be TRBD1 (6 bases). Trimming stripped 6 bases from V and 3 bases from J, with 14 bases between. Germline V gene lookup returns CDR1 SNHLY and CDR2 FYNNEI. There are 14 residues in the CDR3. CDR3 sequence (DNA): TGTGCCAGCAGGGACACAGGGTGGGAAGAGACCCAGTACTTC. Translating gives CASRDTGWEETQYF.

This clonotype was detected many times. This chain joins TRBV7-6 and TRBJ2-7; TRBD2 is a possible D gene (5 bases). The CDR3 covers 15 residues. From germline, CDR1 is SGHVS and CDR2 FNYEAQ. Between the trimmed V and J ends, which lost 0 bases and 6 bases, there was a span of 15 bases. The CDR3 is CASSLAGEFSTEQYF. The DNA for the CDR3 is TGTGCCAGCAGCTTAGCTGGGGAGTTCTCGACCGAGCAGTACTTC. Combining the CDR3 with reference TRBV7-6 and TRBJ2-7 gives the whole variable domain GAGVSQSPRYKVTKRGQDVALRCDPISGHVSLYWYRQALGQGPEFLTYFNYEAQQDKSGLPNDRFSAERPEGSISTLTIQRTEQRDSAMYRCASSLAGEFSTEQYFGPGTRLTVT.